The clone carrying this T cell receptor beta chain was counted between two and nine times. This specimen comes from a study of low-dose radiotherapy and immunotherapy resistance in tumors. About the study: Fractions of 0.5 Gy went to Cohort 1 every 2 weeks, totaling 6.5 Gy.

The time point: after trial treatment. Documented treatment: LDRT plus nivolumab, ipilimumab, low-dose cyclophosphamide and aspirin (RACIN trial). Nivolumab, ipilimumab, aspirin, low-dose cyclophosphamide and low-dose radiotherapy were given to donors. TRAV- and TRBV-specific primers were used for first-strand cDNA, which covered alpha and beta chains. TCRs underwent 15 to 20 PCR cycles of amplification with a constant-region primer and V-primer adapter. Each CDR3 protein is one row after TCRdb ran MiXCR on the reads. The table records just over 90,000 distinct CDR3 sequences, around 20% of them present only once. Germline V gene sequence: CDR1 SGHTA, CDR2 FQGNSA. Deletions cut 7 bases from V and 5 bases from J, with 14 bases between. The length of the CDR3 is 14 residues.

The chain recombines TRBV7-2 with TRBJ2-2; tentative D call: TRBD2 (7 bases). The sequences come from PBMCs, collected after low-dose radiotherapy plus immunotherapy. The source of this sequence is a female donor with ovarian cancer. Here the CDR3 DNA reads TGTGCCAGCAAACTAGGGGGGGGGACCGGGGAGCTGTTTTTT. This encodes CASKLGGGTGELFF.